This T cell receptor (beta chain) was sequenced during a study of T cell responses to AZD1222 COVID-19 vaccine. Method: immunoSEQ multiplex PCR; TCRdb's copy keeps in-frame clones and lacks some. This table holds around 180,000 clones, 94% found once. Pooling was applied to second doses at about 4 or about 12 weeks. The V gene lost 6 bases and the J gene lost 7 bases, with 17 bases spanning the gap. The CDR3 loop spans 14 amino acids. Per the germline V gene, CDR1 is SGHTA and CDR2 is FQGNSA. This specimen was peripheral blood, taken 28 days after the second AZD1222 dose. The chain employs TRBV7-2 and TRBJ2-3; D is unclear. The origin of this receptor is an adult who received the AZD1222 COVID-19 vaccine. DNA of the CDR3: TGTGCCAGCAGGGTCGATGTCTCCATAAATACGCAGTATTTT. Translated, it gives CASRVDVSINTQYF.